Listed here are 29 T cell receptor beta chains from one sample, sequenced in a study of T-cell memory formation after mild COVID-19. In TCRdb, the 5' RACE reads were re-called with MiXCR into one record per CDR3 protein. Here the sample spans approximately 51,000 distinct CDR3 sequences, roughly a tenth being singletons. Material: PBMCs or a T cell subset sorted from them (not recorded which). These receptors originate from an adult woman who had mild COVID-19 (a few samples of this study predate the infection). Cell type and time point are not known.

This clonotype was detected many times. The chain couples TRBV15 to TRBJ1-1, with D hard to call. Germline values: CDR1 LNHNV, CDR2 YYDKDF (reference sequence). V gave up 3 bases and J gave up 6 bases, with 11 bases separating them. The length of the CDR3 is 13 residues. The DNA for the CDR3 is TGTGCCACCAGCAGCCAAAAGGGATCTGAAGCTTTCTTT. Protein: CATSSQKGSEAFF.

This clonotype has ten or more counts. In nucleotides, the CDR3 is TGTGCCAGCAGCCCCAGACAGTCCCACCCCCAGTACTTC. Protein sequence: CASSPRQSHPQYF. This chain uses TRBV7-9 with TRBJ2-7; D may be TRBD1 (5 bases). This CDR3 comprises 13 residues. Germline V gene data show CDR1 as SEHNR and CDR2 as FQNEAQ (reference sequence). The germline V and J ends were trimmed by 5 bases and 10 bases, with 18 bases remaining between them.

This clonotype was recorded many times. The chain recombines TRBV6-5 with TRBJ2-3; no firm D call. The CDR3 extends over 13 amino acids. CDR1 is MNHEY and CDR2 is SVGAGI in the germline V gene. Between the trimmed V and J ends, which lost 6 bases and 6 bases, there was a span of 13 bases. In DNA, the CDR3 is TGTGCCAGCAGGGATCTGGTTGCGGATACGCAGTATTTT. This gives the protein CASRDLVADTQYF.

This clonotype was seen ten or more times. This sequence joins TRBV7-8 and TRBJ2-5; a weak D match, TRBD2 (6 bases). This CDR3 contains 14 residues. From germline, CDR1 is SGHVS and CDR2 FQNEAQ. The ends were cut back, 5 bases at V and 3 bases at J, with 13 bases in the middle. The CDR3 protein is CASSRFGGEETQYF. As DNA, the CDR3 is TGTGCCAGCAGCAGATTCGGCGGGGAAGAGACCCAGTACTTC.

This clonotype occurred a few times. The rearrangement uses TRBV20-1 and TRBJ2-1, with D unclear. The CDR3 totals 14 residues. Trimming removed 1 base from V and 7 bases from J, with 14 bases in between. From germline, CDR1 is DFQATT and CDR2 SNEGSKA (reference sequence). CDR3 nucleotides: TGCAGTGCTAGAGTCCCTGGGGTGGGGAATGAGCAGTTCTTC. Translated: CSARVPGVGNEQFF.

The CDR3 DNA reads TGTGCCAGCACTAAAACGGAGACGGTGGTCACCGGGGAGCTGTTTTTT. It yields the protein CASTKTETVVTGELFF. The chain is built from TRBV7-2 and TRBJ2-2, with D hard to call. Trimming pared 7 bases from V and 4 bases from J, leaving 19 bases between. CDR1 SGHTA and CDR2 FQGNSA come from the germline V gene. The CDR3 has 16 residues.

This clonotype appeared many times. This CDR3 reads CASSLVGNTSYEQYF. The CDR3, as DNA: TGTGCCAGCAGCTTAGTAGGGAATACCTCCTACGAGCAGTACTTC. The chain is built from TRBV7-4 and TRBJ2-7; no clear D. Germline CDR1 SGHVT, CDR2 SQSDAQ. The CDR3 loop spans 15 amino acids. V was trimmed by 1 base and J by 0 bases, leaving 10 bases between them.

This CDR3 reads CASSRGVDFLEQFF. DNA for the CDR3: TGTGCCAGCAGCCGCGGGGTGGACTTCCTAGAGCAGTTCTTC. This chain connects TRBV11-2 to TRBJ2-1, with D possibly matching TRBD2 (6 bases). Trimming stripped 5 bases from V and 10 bases from J, with 18 bases between. The CDR3 length is 14 residues. Germline assignment: CDR1 SGHAT and CDR2 FQNNGV.

The chain combines TRBV7-9 with TRBJ1-2; 7 bases align to TRBD1. Germline V gives CDR1 SEHNR, CDR2 FQNEAQ (reference sequence). After removal of 3 bases from V and 0 bases from J, the junction contained 4 bases not matched to a gene. The CDR3 sequence is 15 residues long. The CDR3 is CASSFRDRANYGYTF. As DNA, the CDR3 is TGTGCCAGCAGCTTCCGGGACAGAGCTAACTATGGCTACACCTTC.

In this sample, this clonotype turned up a few times. The CDR3 DNA reads as TGTGCCACTGGACAGGGGGTGAGGCCGCAGTATTTT. Residues: CATGQGVRPQYF. The J gene is TRBJ2-3, the V gene TRBV6-1; 10 positions agree with TRBD1. This CDR3 has 12 amino acids. The germline gives CDR1 MNHNS, CDR2 SASEGT. V was clipped by 10 bases and J by 10 bases; unmatched bases: 8.

This clonotype came up many times. The gene calls are TRBV24-1 and TRBJ2-1; D unclear. The CDR3 consists of 16 residues. The germline CDR1 and CDR2 sequences are KGHDR and SFDVKD. Trimming left V 5 bases short and J 0 bases short, with 13 bases between. The CDR3 protein is CATSGVDGRSYNEQFF. Written as DNA, the CDR3 is TGTGCCACCAGTGGGGTAGACGGCCGCTCCTACAATGAGCAGTTCTTC.

This clonotype appeared many times. The genes are TRBV11-2 and TRBJ1-2; TRBD1 aligns across 9 bases. The CDR3 is 13 residues long. With 5 bases clipped from V and 7 bases from J, the junction kept 5 bases outside the gene matches. The V gene's germline CDR1 is SGHAT and CDR2 FQNNGV. CDR3 region: CASSRTGEGGYTF. The DNA for the CDR3 is TGTGCCAGCAGCCGGACAGGGGAAGGTGGCTACACCTTC. The variable domain in full, completed from reference TRBV11-2 and TRBJ1-2, reads EAGVAQSPRYKIIEKRQSVAFWCNPISGHATLYWYQQILGQGPKLLIQFQNNGVVDDSQLPKDRFSAERLKGVDSTLKIQPAKLEDSAVYLCASSRTGEGGYTFGSGTRLTVV.

The J gene is TRBJ2-2, the V gene TRBV14; 10 bases fit TRBD1. This CDR3 has 18 residues. Germline-derived CDR1 and CDR2 are SGHDN and FVKESK. J gave up 2 bases and V 4 bases, and 10 bases lay outside the gene matches. DNA of the CDR3: TGTGCCAGCAGCCCCGTCGACAGGGGGCGTCTAAACACCGGGGAGCTGTTTTTT. Its translation: CASSPVDRGRLNTGELFF.

The V call is TRBV20-1, the J call TRBJ2-5, with 9 bases matching TRBD2. V gave up 3 bases and J gave up 5 bases; unmatched junction bases: 7. CDR1 is DFQATT, CDR2 SNEGSKA, per germline (reference sequence). The CDR3 is 14 residues long. The CDR3 DNA reads as TGCAGTGCTAGGCTAGCGGGAACATCCGAGACCCAGTACTTC. Translation: CSARLAGTSETQYF.

The rearrangement joins TRBV6-1 to TRBJ1-1; D call uncertain. This CDR3 has 12 amino acids. The germline gives CDR1 MNHNS, CDR2 SASEGT. The V end was cut by 8 bases, the J end by 1 base, with 8 bases between. CDR3 region: CASLRGNTEAFF. In nucleotides, the CDR3 is TGTGCCAGCCTACGGGGGAACACTGAAGCTTTCTTT.

This chain connects TRBV7-6 to TRBJ2-3, with 10 bases that match TRBD1. This CDR3 has 14 amino acids. The V segment lost 5 bases and the J segment 5 bases; nucleotides outside the gene matches: 4. The germline V gene encodes CDR1 SGHVS and CDR2 FNYEAQ. The CDR3 loop reads CASSQGDRGDTQYF. The CDR3 DNA reads as TGTGCCAGCAGCCAAGGGGACAGGGGAGATACGCAGTATTTT.

The genes are TRBV7-8 and TRBJ2-5, with a possible D match to TRBD2 (6 bases). Judging by the DNA end, TRBJ2-1 fits better; the J call may be wrong. The CDR3 has 15 residues. CDR1 is SGHVS and CDR2 is FQNEAQ in the germline V gene. DNA of the CDR3: TGTGCCAGCAGCTTAGGGAGGGTCGACCCGAGTGAGCAGTTCTTC. It specifies CASSLGRVDPSEQFF.

In this sample, this clonotype turned up a few times. The CDR3 DNA reads as TGCAGTGCTACAGGTGACTCTGGGGCCAACGTCCTGACTTTC. Its protein is CSATGDSGANVLTF. The V and J genes are TRBV20-1 and TRBJ2-6; D gene uncertain. V lost 4 bases, J lost 0 bases, and 7 bases lay in between. Germline-derived CDR1 and CDR2 are DFQATT and SNEGSKA (reference sequence). The CDR3 loop spans 14 amino acids.

The sample holds a few counts of this clonotype. The rearrangement links TRBV7-2 to TRBJ1-5; D uncertain. V was pared by 3 bases and J by 0 bases, with 6 bases between. This CDR3 is 14 amino acids long. Germline V gives CDR1 SGHTA, CDR2 FQGNSA. The CDR3, as DNA: TGTGCCAGCAGCTTGAGTTATAGCAATCAGCCCCAGCATTTT. As protein: CASSLSYSNQPQHF.

The genes are TRBV5-4 and TRBJ1-2; D is unclear. V lost 4 bases and J lost 7, with 20 bases in between. Germline values: CDR1 SGHNT, CDR2 YYREEE (reference sequence). The CDR3 covers 15 residues. The CDR3 DNA reads as TGTGCCAGCAGCCTAAAGACCTCAGGAAAAGGTGGCTACACCTTC. Amino acid sequence: CASSLKTSGKGGYTF.

V gene TRBV6-1 combines with J gene TRBJ1-4; 10 positions agree with TRBD1. The CDR3 extends over 14 amino acids. With V trimmed by 7 bases and J by 8 bases, 7 bases remained unmatched. The V gene's germline CDR1 is MNHNS and CDR2 SASEGT. In nucleotides, the CDR3 is TGTGCCAGCACTCGGGACAGGGGCGCAGAAAAACTGTTTTTT. Its protein product is CASTRDRGAEKLFF.

The table lists this clonotype with many counts. This chain uses TRBV9 with TRBJ2-1; TRBD1 aligns across 9 bases. The CDR3 length is 16 residues. Trimming took 3 bases from V and 8 from J; bases not matched to a gene: 12. The germline CDR1 and CDR2 sequences are SGDLS and YYNGEE. The CDR3 region has the DNA TGTGCCAGCAGCGCCCGGACAGGGGACAGCTGGGATGAGCAGTTCTTC. It encodes CASSARTGDSWDEQFF. Using reference TRBV9 and TRBJ2-1 for the parts outside the CDR3, the full variable domain is DSGVTQTPKHLITATGQRVTLRCSPRSGDLSVYWYQQSLDQGLQFLIQYYNGEERAKGNILERFSAQQFPDLHSELNLSSLELGDSALYFCASSARTGDSWDEQFFGPGTRLTVL.

This clonotype was picked up a small number of times. The chain couples TRBV20-1 to TRBJ1-5; 7 bases align to TRBD1. The CDR3 sequence is 13 residues long. The V gene end was trimmed by 7 bases and the J gene end by 9 bases; junction bases not matched to a gene: 12. Germline CDR1 reads DFQATT; CDR2 reads SNEGSKA (reference sequence). CDR3 protein: CSVQQGPLRPQHF. The DNA for the CDR3 is TGCAGTGTCCAACAGGGGCCGCTCCGGCCCCAGCATTTT.

The J gene is TRBJ2-3, the V gene TRBV4-1; 8 bases fit TRBD2. This CDR3 spans 16 amino acids. The J segment lost 5 bases and the V segment lost 0 bases, leaving 7 bases of the junction unmatched. The germline gives CDR1 MGHRA, CDR2 YSYEKL. This CDR3 is CASSQDAGTRGDTQYF. The DNA of the CDR3 is TGCGCCAGCAGCCAAGATGCCGGGACTAGAGGAGATACGCAGTATTTT.

This clonotype was detected only a few times. V and J are TRBV5-1 and TRBJ2-1; 8 bases match TRBD1. There are 14 residues in the CDR3. V was clipped by 5 bases and J by 8 bases; unmatched bases: 9. In germline, CDR1 is SGHRS, CDR2 YFSETQ. DNA for the CDR3: TGCGCCAGCAGGAGGACAGGGATTATCCATGAGCAGTTCTTC. Its translation is CASRRTGIIHEQFF.

This clonotype showed up just a few times. The V gene is TRBV4-1, the J gene TRBJ2-7, with TRBD2 matching over 13 bases. CDR3 length equals 19 residues. After removal of 4 bases from V and 0 bases from J, the junction contained 12 bases not matched to a gene. Germline assignment: CDR1 MGHRA and CDR2 YSYEKL. CDR3 amino acids: CASSPSLGLAGLSSYEQYF. In DNA form, the CDR3 reads TGCGCCAGCAGCCCCTCCCTGGGACTAGCGGGGCTAAGCTCCTACGAGCAGTACTTC.

This clonotype was picked up a small number of times. V gene TRBV5-1 combines with J gene TRBJ1-1, with a weak D call TRBD1 (5 bases). The CDR3 is 13 residues long. With 1 base removed from V and 1 base from J, the gap between germline ends came to 5 bases. Germline V gene sequence: CDR1 SGHRS, CDR2 YFSETQ. CDR3 in DNA: TGCGCCAGCAGCTTGACAGGGAACACTGAAGCTTTCTTT. The encoded protein is CASSLTGNTEAFF.

This clonotype was observed at least ten times. The chain recombines TRBV7-3 with TRBJ2-3; TRBD2 is a possible D gene (5 bases). Trimming stripped 5 bases from V and 3 bases from J, with 9 bases between. The CDR3 is made up of 13 amino acids. CDR1 SGHTA and CDR2 FQGTGA come from the germline V gene. The CDR3 loop is CASSRWETDTQYF. CDR3 in DNA: TGTGCCAGCAGCCGTTGGGAGACAGATACGCAGTATTTT.

This clonotype has more than one count but fewer than ten. The CDR3 DNA reads TGCAGTGCTCTCGACAGTTCCTTGGGGGGGGCCAACGTCCTGACTTTC. This sequence encodes CSALDSSLGGANVLTF. The chain employs TRBV20-1 and TRBJ2-6; weak D call: TRBD1 (5 bases). The CDR3 covers 16 residues. The germline CDR1 and CDR2 sequences are DFQATT and SNEGSKA (reference sequence). V was shortened by 5 bases and J by 4 bases, with 18 bases between the two germline ends.